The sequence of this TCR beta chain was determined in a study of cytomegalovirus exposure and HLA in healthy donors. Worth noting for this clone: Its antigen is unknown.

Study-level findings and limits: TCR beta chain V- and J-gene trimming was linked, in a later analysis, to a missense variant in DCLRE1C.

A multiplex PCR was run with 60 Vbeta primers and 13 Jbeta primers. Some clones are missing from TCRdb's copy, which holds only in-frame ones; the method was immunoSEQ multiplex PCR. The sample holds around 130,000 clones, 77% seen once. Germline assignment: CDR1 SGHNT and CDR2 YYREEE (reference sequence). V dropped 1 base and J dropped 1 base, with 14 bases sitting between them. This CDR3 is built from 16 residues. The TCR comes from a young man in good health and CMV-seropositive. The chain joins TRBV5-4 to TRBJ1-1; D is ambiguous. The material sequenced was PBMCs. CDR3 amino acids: CASSLRFPTGNTEAFF. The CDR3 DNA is TGTGCCAGCAGCTTGCGTTTTCCCACGGGGAACACTGAAGCTTTCTTT.